The rows below give T cell receptor beta chains drawn from one sample of a study of shared T cell receptors in the human thymus. Profiled with immunoSEQ multiplex PCR; TCRdb holds only in-frame clones, not every one. The table shows about 660,000 clones, with 88% occurring only once. These data are also associated with another study on human thymus T cells.

Sequencing was performed on thymocytes. The receptors were sampled from a boy in the first two years of life with a congenital heart defect. The CDR3 runs from the conserved cysteine through the conserved F or W. D genes are given only for firm matches. Expanded clones are given a class, and other clones once, few, many or no size at all.

>NA|NA|TRBJ2-3|TRBV27
CASTLIPGLDTQYF
TGTGCCAGCACCCTAATACCGGGGTTGGATACGCAGTATTTT
>few|NA|TRBJ2-7|TRBV6-6
CASSAYYEQYF
TGTGCCAGCAGTGCGTATTACGAGCAGTACTTC
>NA|TRBD2|TRBJ2-7|TRBV10-1
CASSVGRTSEQYF
TGCGCCAGCAGTGTTGGTCGGACTAGCGAGCAGTACTTC
>NA|NA|TRBJ1-2|TRBV5-1
CASSLAGGRDGYTF
TGCGCCAGCAGCTTGGCGGGGGGCCGGGATGGCTACACCTTC
>NA|NA|TRBJ2-2|TRBV7-9
CASSTLWGGRGTGELFF
TGTGCCAGCAGCACTCTATGGGGGGGGCGCGGCACCGGGGAGCTGTTTTTT
>NA|NA|TRBJ1-1|TRBV7-2
CASSLAIQVMNTEAFF
TGTGCCAGCAGCTTAGCAATACAGGTTATGAACACTGAAGCTTTCTTT
>NA|NA|TRBJ2-3|TRBV7-9
CASSLAHGRGPDTQYF
TGTGCCAGCAGCTTAGCTCACGGCAGGGGCCCAGATACGCAGTATTTT
>NA|TRBD2|TRBJ2-5|TRBV30
CASQDLAGGQETQYF
TGTGCCTCCCAGGATCTAGCGGGAGGCCAAGAGACCCAGTACTTC
>NA|TRBD1|TRBJ2-7|TRBV25-1
CASSAGTGGYEQYF
TGTGCCAGCAGTGCAGGGACAGGGGGCTACGAGCAGTACTTC
>NA|NA|TRBJ2-1|TRBV27
CASSSHGAYNEQFF
TGTGCCAGCAGTTCCCACGGGGCCTACAATGAGCAGTTCTTC
>NA|TRBD2|TRBJ2-7|TRBV6-1
CASNRTSGKYEQYF
TGTGCCAGCAACAGGACTAGCGGAAAATACGAGCAGTACTTC
>NA|NA|TRBJ1-2|TRBV11-2
CASSSETLGDRWKWGYTF
TGTGCCAGCAGCTCGGAAACTCTGGGTGACAGGTGGAAGTGGGGCTACACCTTC
>NA|TRBD1|TRBJ1-2|TRBV7-9
CASSLAMDRDSYGYTF
TGTGCCAGCAGCTTAGCGATGGACAGGGACTCCTATGGCTACACCTTC
>few|NA|TRBJ2-7|TRBV28
CASSFNRAGSYEQYF
TGTGCCAGCAGTTTTAACAGGGCCGGGTCCTACGAGCAGTACTTC
>NA|TRBD1|TRBJ1-4|TRBV7-8
CASSLDGQDNEKLFF
TGTGCCAGCAGCTTGGACGGACAGGATAATGAAAAACTGTTTTTT
>NA|TRBD1|TRBJ2-3|TRBV7-9
CASSPPRTGGYTQYF
TGTGCCAGCAGCCCCCCCCGGACAGGGGGATATACGCAGTATTTT
>NA|TRBD2|TRBJ2-7|TRBV19
CASSTGEGSHEQYF
TGTGCCAGTAGTACGGGGGAGGGCTCCCACGAGCAGTACTTC
>NA|TRBD2|TRBJ2-2|TRBV6-4
CASSVSTSRNPGELFF
TGTGCCAGCAGTGTCTCGACTAGCAGAAACCCCGGGGAGCTGTTTTTT
>NA|TRBD2|TRBJ2-5|TRBV27
CASSSRTSGIGETQYF
TGTGCCAGCAGTTCCAGGACTAGCGGGATTGGTGAGACCCAGTACTTC
>NA|TRBD2|TRBJ2-7|TRBV19
CASSIDPSGSIHEQYF
TGTGCCAGTAGTATAGATCCTAGCGGGAGCATCCACGAGCAGTACTTC
>NA|TRBD2|TRBJ2-1|TRBV30
CAFSRILSGLGVDNEQFF
TGTGCCTTCTCACGCATCCTCTCGGGACTAGGAGTAGACAATGAGCAGTTCTTC
>NA|NA|TRBJ2-7|TRBV10-3
CATGLGFGTGEQYF
TGTGCCACCGGTCTGGGTTTCGGTACGGGAGAGCAGTACTTC
>NA|TRBD2|TRBJ2-1|TRBV9
CASSPSGGEAAAADEQFF
TGTGCCAGCAGCCCGTCGGGGGGGGAAGCGGCCGCGGCGGATGAGCAGTTCTTC
>NA|TRBD2|TRBJ2-3|TRBV6-4
CASSDQTSGRAGDTQYF
TGTGCCAGCAGTGACCAAACTAGCGGGAGGGCCGGAGATACGCAGTATTTT
>NA|NA|TRBJ1-4|TRBV28
CASSLEAGELVANEKLFF
TGTGCCAGCAGTTTAGAAGCAGGGGAATTGGTAGCTAATGAAAAACTGTTTTTT
>few|TRBD2|TRBJ2-1|TRBV5-4
CASSFTSGSSYNEQFF
TGTGCCAGCAGTTTCACTAGCGGGAGCTCCTACAATGAGCAGTTCTTC
>NA|NA|TRBJ2-7|TRBV7-2
CASSQGRSSYEQYF
TGTGCCAGCAGCCAGGGTCGTAGCTCCTACGAGCAGTACTTC
>NA|NA|TRBJ2-7|TRBV7-2
CASSVIQGREQYF
TGTGCCAGCAGCGTAATACAGGGACGCGAGCAGTACTTC
>NA|NA|TRBJ1-1|TRBV14
CASSQAGLTVNTEAFF
TGTGCCAGCAGCCAAGCCGGTCTCACAGTTAACACTGAAGCTTTCTTT